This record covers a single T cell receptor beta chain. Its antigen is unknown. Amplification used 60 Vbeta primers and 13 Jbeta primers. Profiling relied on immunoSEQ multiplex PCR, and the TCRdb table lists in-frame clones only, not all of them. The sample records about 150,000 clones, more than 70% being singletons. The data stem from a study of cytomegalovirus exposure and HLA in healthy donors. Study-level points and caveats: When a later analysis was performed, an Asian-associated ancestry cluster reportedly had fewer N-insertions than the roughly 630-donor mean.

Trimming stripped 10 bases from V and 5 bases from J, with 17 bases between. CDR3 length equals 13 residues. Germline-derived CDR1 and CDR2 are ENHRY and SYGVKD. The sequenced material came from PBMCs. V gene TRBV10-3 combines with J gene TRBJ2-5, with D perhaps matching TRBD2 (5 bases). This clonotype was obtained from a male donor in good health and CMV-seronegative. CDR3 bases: TGTGCCAGTGGAGGTGGGAGTGGGGAGACCCAGTACTTC. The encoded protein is CASGGGSGETQYF.